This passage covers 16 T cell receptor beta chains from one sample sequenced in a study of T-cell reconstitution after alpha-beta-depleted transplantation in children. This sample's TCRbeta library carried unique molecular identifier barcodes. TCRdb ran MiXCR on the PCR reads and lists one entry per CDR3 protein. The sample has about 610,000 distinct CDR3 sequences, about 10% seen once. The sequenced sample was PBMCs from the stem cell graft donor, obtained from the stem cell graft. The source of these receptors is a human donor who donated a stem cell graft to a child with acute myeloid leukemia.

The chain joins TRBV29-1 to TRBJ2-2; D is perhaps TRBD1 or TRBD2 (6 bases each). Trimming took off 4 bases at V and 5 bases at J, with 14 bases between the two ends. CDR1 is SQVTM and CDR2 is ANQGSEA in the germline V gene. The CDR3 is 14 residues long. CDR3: CSVARQGRTGELFF. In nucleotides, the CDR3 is TGCAGCGTTGCTCGTCAGGGGAGGACCGGGGAGCTGTTTTTT.

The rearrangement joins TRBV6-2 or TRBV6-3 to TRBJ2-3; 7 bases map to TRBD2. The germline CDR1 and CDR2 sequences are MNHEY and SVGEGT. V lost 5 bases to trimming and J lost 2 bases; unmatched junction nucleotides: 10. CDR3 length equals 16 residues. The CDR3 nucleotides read TGTGCCAGCAGTGACCCTAGCGGACGACTCACAGATACGCAGTATTTT. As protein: CASSDPSGRLTDTQYF.

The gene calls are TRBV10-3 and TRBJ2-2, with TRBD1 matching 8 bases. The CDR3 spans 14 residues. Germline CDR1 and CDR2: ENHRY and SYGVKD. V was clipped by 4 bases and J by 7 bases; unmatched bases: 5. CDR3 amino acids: CAISVQGVGGELFF. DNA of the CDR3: TGTGCCATCAGTGTACAGGGGGTCGGCGGGGAGCTGTTTTTT.

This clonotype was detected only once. The CDR3 DNA reads as TGCGCCAGTTCGACATCTAAGGGGGATTACGAGCAGTACTTC. Protein product: CASSTSKGDYEQYF. The chain couples TRBV23-1 to TRBJ2-7; D might be TRBD1 (6 bases). TRBV23-1 is marked as an open reading frame, function uncertain. The V end lost 9 bases, the J end lost 4 bases, and 19 bases lay between the germline ends. The CDR3 covers 14 residues.

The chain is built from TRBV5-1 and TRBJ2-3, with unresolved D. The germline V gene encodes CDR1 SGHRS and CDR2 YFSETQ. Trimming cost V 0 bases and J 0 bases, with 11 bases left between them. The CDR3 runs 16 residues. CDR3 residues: CASSLGQVLSTDTQYF. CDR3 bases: TGCGCCAGCAGCTTGGGCCAGGTCCTTAGCACAGATACGCAGTATTTT.

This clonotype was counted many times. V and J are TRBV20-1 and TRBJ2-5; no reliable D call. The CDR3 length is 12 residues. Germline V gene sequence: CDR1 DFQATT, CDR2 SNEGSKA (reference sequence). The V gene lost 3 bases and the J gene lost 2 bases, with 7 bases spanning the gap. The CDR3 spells CSASAEQETQYF. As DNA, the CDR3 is TGCAGTGCTAGCGCAGAACAAGAGACCCAGTACTTC.

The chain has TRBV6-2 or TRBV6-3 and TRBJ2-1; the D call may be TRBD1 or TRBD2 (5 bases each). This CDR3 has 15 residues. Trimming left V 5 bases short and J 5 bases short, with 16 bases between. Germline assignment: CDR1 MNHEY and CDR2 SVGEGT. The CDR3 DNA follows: TGTGCCAGCAGTCATACGGGACCACCAGACAATGAGCAGTTCTTC. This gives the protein CASSHTGPPDNEQFF.

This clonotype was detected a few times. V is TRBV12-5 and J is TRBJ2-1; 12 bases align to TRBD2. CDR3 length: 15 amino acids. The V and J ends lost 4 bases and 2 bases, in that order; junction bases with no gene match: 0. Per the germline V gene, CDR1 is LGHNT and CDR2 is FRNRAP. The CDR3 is CASGWTSGAYNEQFF. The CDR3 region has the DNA TGTGCTAGTGGTTGGACTAGCGGGGCCTACAATGAGCAGTTCTTC.

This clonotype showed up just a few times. The CDR3 DNA follows: TGTGCCAGCAGCGGCGGACTAGCGATGGACGAGCAGTACTTC. It specifies CASSGGLAMDEQYF. The chain combines TRBV7-2 with TRBJ2-7; 9 positions match TRBD2. The CDR3 runs to 14 residues. Germline V CDR1 and CDR2: SGHTA, FQGNSA. The J segment lost 5 bases and the V segment lost 5 bases, leaving 7 bases of the junction unmatched.

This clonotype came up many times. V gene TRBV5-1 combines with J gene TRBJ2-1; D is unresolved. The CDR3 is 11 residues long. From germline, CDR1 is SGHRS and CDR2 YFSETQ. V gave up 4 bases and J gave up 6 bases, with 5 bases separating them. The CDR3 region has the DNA TGCGCCAGCAGCCCAAGCAATGAGCAGTTCTTC. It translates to CASSPSNEQFF.

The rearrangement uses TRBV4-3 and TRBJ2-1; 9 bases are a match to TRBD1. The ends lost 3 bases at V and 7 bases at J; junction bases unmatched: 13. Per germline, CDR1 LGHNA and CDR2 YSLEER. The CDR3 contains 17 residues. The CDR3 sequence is CASSQDRKDRGRNEQFF. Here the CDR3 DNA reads TGCGCCAGCAGCCAGGACCGGAAGGACAGGGGTAGAAATGAGCAGTTCTTC.

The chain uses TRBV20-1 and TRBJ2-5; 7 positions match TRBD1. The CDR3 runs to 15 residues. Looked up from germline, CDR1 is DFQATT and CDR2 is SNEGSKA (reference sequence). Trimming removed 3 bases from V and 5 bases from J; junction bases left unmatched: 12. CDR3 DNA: TGCAGTGCTAGGCCTATACAGGGGTTACAGGAGACCCAGTACTTC. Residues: CSARPIQGLQETQYF.

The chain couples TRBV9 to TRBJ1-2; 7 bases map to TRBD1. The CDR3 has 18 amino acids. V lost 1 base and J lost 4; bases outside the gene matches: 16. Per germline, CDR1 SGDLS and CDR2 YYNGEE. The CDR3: CASSVTTGNIGGGYGYTF. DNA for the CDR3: TGTGCCAGCAGCGTAACCACAGGAAATATAGGGGGCGGCTATGGCTACACCTTC.

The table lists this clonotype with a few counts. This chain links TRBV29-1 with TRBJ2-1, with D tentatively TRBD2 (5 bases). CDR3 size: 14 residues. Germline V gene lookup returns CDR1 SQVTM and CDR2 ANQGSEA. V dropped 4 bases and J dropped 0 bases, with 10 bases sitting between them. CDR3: CSVVPAGSYNEQFF. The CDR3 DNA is TGCAGCGTTGTTCCGGCGGGCTCCTACAATGAGCAGTTCTTC.

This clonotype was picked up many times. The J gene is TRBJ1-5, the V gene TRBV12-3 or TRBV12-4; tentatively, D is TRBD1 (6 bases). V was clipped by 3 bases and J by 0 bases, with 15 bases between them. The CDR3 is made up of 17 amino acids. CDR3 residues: CASSLQGRTYSNQPQHF. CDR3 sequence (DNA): TGTGCCAGCAGTTTGCAGGGGAGAACCTATAGCAATCAGCCCCAGCATTTT.

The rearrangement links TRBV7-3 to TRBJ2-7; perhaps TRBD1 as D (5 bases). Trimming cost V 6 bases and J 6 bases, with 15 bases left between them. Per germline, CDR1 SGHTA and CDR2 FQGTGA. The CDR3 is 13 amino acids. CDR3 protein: CASRPAGPSEQYF. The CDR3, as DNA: TGTGCCAGCAGGCCGGCAGGGCCGTCCGAGCAGTACTTC.